This record looks at one TCR beta chain sequence and its context. The antigen is not known. The CDR3 sequence is 16 residues long. The V and J ends lost 7 bases and 5 bases, in that order; junction bases with no gene match: 10. Germline V gene sequence: CDR1 MNHNY, CDR2 SVGAGI (reference sequence). The record originates from a study of shared clonotypes between healthy human individuals. For the study at large: Each donor's CD4 naive and CD4 memory cells filled three plates apiece, CD8 naive two, and CD8 memory one.

Measured with immunoSEQ multiplex PCR; TCRdb has only the in-frame clones, and not every one. The data hold about 1,500,000 clones, with around 97% observed a single time. Study-wide results and caveats: What rarefaction showed was incomplete sorted-subset sequencing despite large depth.

Every one of the donors was a Caucasian adult that lived in Nashville, Tennessee. The material sequenced was naive CD4+ T cells sorted from blood. Subset noted: CD45RA+ positively selected. This TCR derives from a young man in good health. This rearrangement joins TRBV6-6 to TRBJ2-2; 10 bases fit TRBD1. CDR3 sequence reads: CASTTGGALETGELFF. The CDR3 DNA is TGTGCCAGCACGACAGGGGGCGCACTGGAAACCGGGGAGCTGTTTTTT.